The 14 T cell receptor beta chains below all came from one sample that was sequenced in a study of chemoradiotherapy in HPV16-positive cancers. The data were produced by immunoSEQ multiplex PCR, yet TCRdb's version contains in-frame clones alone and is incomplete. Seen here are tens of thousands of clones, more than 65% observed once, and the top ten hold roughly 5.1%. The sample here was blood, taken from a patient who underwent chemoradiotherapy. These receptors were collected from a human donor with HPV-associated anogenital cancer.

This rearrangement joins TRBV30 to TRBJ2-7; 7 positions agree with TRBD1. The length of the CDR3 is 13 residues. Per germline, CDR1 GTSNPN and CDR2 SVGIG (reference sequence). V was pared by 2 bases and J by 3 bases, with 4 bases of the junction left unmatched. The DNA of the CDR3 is TGTGCCTGGAGTTCGGACAGGTTCTACGAGCAGTACTTC. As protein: CAWSSDRFYEQYF.

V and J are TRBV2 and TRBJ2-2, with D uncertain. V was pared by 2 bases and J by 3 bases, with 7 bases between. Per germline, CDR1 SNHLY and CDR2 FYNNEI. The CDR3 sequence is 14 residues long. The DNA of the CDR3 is TGTGCCAGCAGTGAACGTGGCTACACCGGGGAGCTGTTTTTT. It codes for CASSERGYTGELFF.

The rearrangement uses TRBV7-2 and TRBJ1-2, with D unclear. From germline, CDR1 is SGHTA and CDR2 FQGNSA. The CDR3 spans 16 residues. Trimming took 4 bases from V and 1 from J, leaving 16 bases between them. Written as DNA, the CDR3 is TGTGCCAGCAGCTCCGACCCCATGACCCTTAACTATGGCTACACCTTC. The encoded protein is CASSSDPMTLNYGYTF.

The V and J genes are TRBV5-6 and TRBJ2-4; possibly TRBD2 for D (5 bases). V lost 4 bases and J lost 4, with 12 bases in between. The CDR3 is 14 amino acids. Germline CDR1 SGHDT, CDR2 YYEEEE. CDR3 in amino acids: CASSPREGKNIQYF. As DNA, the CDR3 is TGTGCCAGCAGCCCCAGAGAGGGAAAAAACATTCAGTACTTC.

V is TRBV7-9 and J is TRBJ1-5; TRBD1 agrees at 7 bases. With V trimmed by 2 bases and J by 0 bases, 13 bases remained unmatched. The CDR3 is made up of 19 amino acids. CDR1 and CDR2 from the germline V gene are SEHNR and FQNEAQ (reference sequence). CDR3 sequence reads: CASSLRSAGGSYSNQPQHF. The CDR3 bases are TGTGCCAGCAGCTTACGATCGGCAGGGGGTTCTTATAGCAATCAGCCCCAGCATTTT.

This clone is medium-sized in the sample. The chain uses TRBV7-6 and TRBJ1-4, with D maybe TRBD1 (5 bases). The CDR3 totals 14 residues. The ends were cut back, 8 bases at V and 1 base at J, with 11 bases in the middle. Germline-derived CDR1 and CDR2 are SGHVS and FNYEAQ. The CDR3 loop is CASAVGETNEKLFF. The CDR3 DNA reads TGTGCCAGCGCCGTGGGGGAAACTAATGAAAAACTGTTTTTT.

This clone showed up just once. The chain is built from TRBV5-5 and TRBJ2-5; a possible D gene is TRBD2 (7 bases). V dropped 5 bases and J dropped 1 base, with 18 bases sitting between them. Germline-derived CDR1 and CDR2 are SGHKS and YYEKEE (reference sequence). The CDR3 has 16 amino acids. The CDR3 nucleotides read TGTGCCAGCAGAGGGGGGGAGGGGGTCGGCCAAGAGACCCAGTACTTC. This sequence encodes CASRGGEGVGQETQYF.

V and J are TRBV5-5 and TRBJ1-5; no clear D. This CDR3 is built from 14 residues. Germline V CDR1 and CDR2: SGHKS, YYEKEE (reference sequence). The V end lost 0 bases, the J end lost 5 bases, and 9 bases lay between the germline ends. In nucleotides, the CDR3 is TGTGCCAGCAGCTTGGAGGGTTGGGATCAGCCCCAGCATTTT. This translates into CASSLEGWDQPQHF.

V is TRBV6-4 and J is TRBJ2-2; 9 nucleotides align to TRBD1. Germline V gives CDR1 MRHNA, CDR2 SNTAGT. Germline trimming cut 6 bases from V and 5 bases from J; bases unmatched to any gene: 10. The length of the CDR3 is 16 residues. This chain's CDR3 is CASRFYRGRRTGELFF. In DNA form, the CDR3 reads TGTGCCAGCAGATTCTACAGGGGGCGCCGGACCGGGGAGCTGTTTTTT.

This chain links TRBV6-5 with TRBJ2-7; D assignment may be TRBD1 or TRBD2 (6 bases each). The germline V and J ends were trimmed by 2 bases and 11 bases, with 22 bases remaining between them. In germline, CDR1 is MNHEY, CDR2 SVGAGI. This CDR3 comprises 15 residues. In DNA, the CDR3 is TGTGCCAGCAGTTACACCTCGGACAGCGGCGGGAATGAGTACTTC. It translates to CASSYTSDSGGNEYF.

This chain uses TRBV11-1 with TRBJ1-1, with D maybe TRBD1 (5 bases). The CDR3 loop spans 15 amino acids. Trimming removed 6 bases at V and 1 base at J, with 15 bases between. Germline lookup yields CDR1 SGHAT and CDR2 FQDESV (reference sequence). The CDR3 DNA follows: TGTGCCAGCAGTTTACTTGACAGCCGGAACACTGAAGCTTTCTTT. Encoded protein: CASSLLDSRNTEAFF.

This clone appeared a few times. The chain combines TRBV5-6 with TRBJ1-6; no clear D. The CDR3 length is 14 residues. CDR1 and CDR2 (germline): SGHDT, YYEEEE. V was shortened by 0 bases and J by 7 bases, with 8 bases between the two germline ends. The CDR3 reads CASSLGSRNSPLHF. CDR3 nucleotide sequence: TGTGCCAGCAGCTTGGGGTCTCGGAATTCACCCCTCCACTTT.

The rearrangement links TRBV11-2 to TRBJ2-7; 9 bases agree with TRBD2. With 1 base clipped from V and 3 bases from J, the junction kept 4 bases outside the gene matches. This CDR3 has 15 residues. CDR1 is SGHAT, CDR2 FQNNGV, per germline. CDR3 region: CASSLVAGELYEQYF. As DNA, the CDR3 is TGTGCCAGCAGCTTAGTAGCGGGGGAGCTCTACGAGCAGTACTTC. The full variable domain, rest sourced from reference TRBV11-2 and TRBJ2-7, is EAGVAQSPRYKIIEKRQSVAFWCNPISGHATLYWYQQILGQGPKLLIQFQNNGVVDDSQLPKDRFSAERLKGVDSTLKIQPAKLEDSAVYLCASSLVAGELYEQYFGPGTRLTVT.

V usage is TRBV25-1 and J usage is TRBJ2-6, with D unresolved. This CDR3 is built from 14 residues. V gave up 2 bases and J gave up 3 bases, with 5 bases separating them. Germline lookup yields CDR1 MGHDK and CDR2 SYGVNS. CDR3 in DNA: TGTGCCAGCAGTGAAGATTTTGGGGCCAACGTCCTGACTTTC. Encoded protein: CASSEDFGANVLTF.